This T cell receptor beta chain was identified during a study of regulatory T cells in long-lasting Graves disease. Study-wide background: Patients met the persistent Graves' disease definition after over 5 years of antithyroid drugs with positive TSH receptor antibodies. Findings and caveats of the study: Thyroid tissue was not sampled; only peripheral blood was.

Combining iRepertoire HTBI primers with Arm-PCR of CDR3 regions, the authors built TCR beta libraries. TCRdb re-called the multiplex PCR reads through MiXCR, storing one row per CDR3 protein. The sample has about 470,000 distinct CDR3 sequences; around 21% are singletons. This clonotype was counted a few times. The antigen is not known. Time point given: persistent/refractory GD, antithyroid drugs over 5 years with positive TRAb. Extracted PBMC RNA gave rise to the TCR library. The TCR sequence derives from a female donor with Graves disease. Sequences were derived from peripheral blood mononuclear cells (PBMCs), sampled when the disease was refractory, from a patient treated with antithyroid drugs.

The CDR3 DNA follows: TGTGCCAGCAGTTACGGCCCCCAGCCCCAGCATTTT. It codes for CASSYGPQPQHF. This chain joins TRBV6-5 and TRBJ1-5; no clear D. CDR1 is MNHEY, CDR2 SVGAGI, per germline. V lost 2 bases, J lost 7 bases, and 6 bases lay in between. This CDR3 is built from 12 residues.